The clone carrying this T cell receptor (beta chain) is a singleton in its sample. Its antigen remains unidentified. Cells sorted as Tregs were CD4+, CD25+ and CD127-/low. Semi-nested PCR with Nested Universal Primer A followed constant-region reverse priming of full-length variable regions. TCRdb re-analysed the 5' RACE reads in MiXCR, keeping a single row per CDR3 protein. The repertoire holds several thousand distinct CDR3 sequences, with around 70% as singletons. Broader study findings: Tumor memory CD4+ T cell TCR gene usage was found to cluster with blood and lymph node memory CD4+ cells and with lymph node naive CD4+ cells. The larger-cohort validation was restricted to a single TCR beta V-J rearrangement rather than whole repertoires. Tumor Tregs overlapped most with tumor, then blood, naive CD4+ cells.

The germline CDR1 and CDR2 sequences are DFQATT and SNEGSKA (reference sequence). This CDR3 has 14 amino acids. With V trimmed by 5 bases and J by 3 bases, 8 bases remained unmatched. The chain recombines TRBV20-1 with TRBJ1-2; 8 nucleotides match TRBD1. The sequence was collected from a female donor with breast cancer. What was sequenced was tumor-infiltrating Tregs sorted from the breast tumor. The CDR3 sequence is CSADPGQAHYGYTF. The DNA of the CDR3 is TGCAGTGCTGATCCGGGACAGGCGCACTATGGCTACACCTTC.